These 9 T cell receptor beta chains were all obtained from the same sample, sequenced in a study of monozygotic twins with cystic fibrosis. Profiling relied on immunoSEQ multiplex PCR, and the TCRdb table lists in-frame clones only, not all of them. The repertoire includes roughly 32,000 clones, just over 95% of them detected once, and about 0.16% sits in the top ten. The sequenced sample consisted of blood. These receptors were taken from a girl aged 2-10 years with cystic fibrosis.

The CDR3: CASSSRESSYEQYF. In nucleotides, the CDR3 is TGTGCCAGCAGTTCCCGGGAGAGCTCCTACGAGCAGTACTTC. The chain carries TRBV6-5 and TRBJ2-7, with D possibly TRBD2 on 6 matching bases. V was trimmed by 4 bases and J by 0 bases, leaving 10 bases between them. Germline V lookup: CDR1 MNHEY, CDR2 SVGAGI. The CDR3 sequence is 14 residues long.

This rearrangement joins TRBV4-1 to TRBJ2-1, with TRBD2 identical over 7 bases. The CDR3 is 14 residues long. The germline CDR1 and CDR2 sequences are MGHRA and YSYEKL. V was pared by 1 base and J by 7 bases, with 4 bases of the junction left unmatched. The CDR3: CASSQVTSSNEQFF. CDR3 DNA sequence: TGCGCCAGCAGCCAAGTGACTAGCAGTAATGAGCAGTTCTTC.

The rearrangement joins TRBV7-9 to TRBJ2-7, with no clear D. This CDR3 has 12 residues. CDR1 and CDR2 from the germline V gene are SEHNR and FQNEAQ (reference sequence). The ends were cut back, 6 bases at V and 2 bases at J, with 8 bases in the middle. CDR3 loop: CASSTNTYEQYF. The CDR3 DNA is TGTGCCAGCAGTACGAACACCTACGAGCAGTACTTC.

The chain employs TRBV6-5 and TRBJ1-5; tentative D call: TRBD1 (6 bases). The length of the CDR3 is 14 residues. The germline V gene encodes CDR1 MNHEY and CDR2 SVGAGI. Deletions cut 6 bases from V and 1 base from J, with 10 bases between. CDR3 in DNA: TGTGCCAGCAGATTGCAGGGGAGCAATCAGCCCCAGCATTTT. Translating it yields CASRLQGSNQPQHF.

The J gene is TRBJ1-2, the V gene TRBV19; maybe TRBD1 (6 bases). This CDR3 is 13 amino acids long. Germline V gives CDR1 LNHDA, CDR2 SQIVND (reference sequence). Trimming took 7 bases from V and 2 from J, leaving 11 bases between them. The CDR3, as DNA: TGTGCCAGTAACGGGGGGCGAAACTATGGCTACACCTTC. Translating gives CASNGGRNYGYTF.

V usage is TRBV28 and J usage is TRBJ2-7, with 10 bases fitting TRBD1. The CDR3 totals 16 residues. The germline V gene encodes CDR1 MDHEN and CDR2 SYDVKM. V gave up 4 bases and J gave up 2 bases; unmatched junction bases: 8. This CDR3 is CASSWTRDRGAYEQYF. The CDR3 DNA reads as TGTGCCAGCAGTTGGACCCGGGACAGGGGTGCCTACGAGCAGTACTTC.

The chain couples TRBV29-1 to TRBJ1-1; the D is unclear. V lost 3 bases to trimming and J lost 4 bases, with 15 bases between them. Looked up from germline, CDR1 is SQVTM and CDR2 is ANQGSEA. The CDR3 contains 14 residues. Here the CDR3 reads CSVETITRRTEAFF. The CDR3 bases are TGCAGCGTTGAGACCATAACCCGCCGCACTGAAGCTTTCTTT.

The V gene is TRBV7-8, the J gene TRBJ2-6; maybe TRBD1 (5 bases). This CDR3 contains 18 residues. Germline assignment: CDR1 SGHVS and CDR2 FQNEAQ. Trimming removed 1 base at V and 2 bases at J, with 15 bases between. As DNA, the CDR3 is TGTGCCAGCAGCTTAGAACCGGGCATAGGGGCTGGGGCCAACGTCCTGACTTTC. Protein sequence: CASSLEPGIGAGANVLTF.

The chain employs TRBV13 and TRBJ2-7; 9 bases agree with TRBD1. Germline lookup yields CDR1 PRHDT and CDR2 FYEKMQ (reference sequence). CDR3 length: 13 amino acids. J lost 3 bases, V lost 6 bases, and 3 bases had no gene match. The CDR3 DNA reads TGTGCCAGCAGTTCGGGACAGGGCTACGAGCAGTACTTC. Protein sequence: CASSSGQGYEQYF.